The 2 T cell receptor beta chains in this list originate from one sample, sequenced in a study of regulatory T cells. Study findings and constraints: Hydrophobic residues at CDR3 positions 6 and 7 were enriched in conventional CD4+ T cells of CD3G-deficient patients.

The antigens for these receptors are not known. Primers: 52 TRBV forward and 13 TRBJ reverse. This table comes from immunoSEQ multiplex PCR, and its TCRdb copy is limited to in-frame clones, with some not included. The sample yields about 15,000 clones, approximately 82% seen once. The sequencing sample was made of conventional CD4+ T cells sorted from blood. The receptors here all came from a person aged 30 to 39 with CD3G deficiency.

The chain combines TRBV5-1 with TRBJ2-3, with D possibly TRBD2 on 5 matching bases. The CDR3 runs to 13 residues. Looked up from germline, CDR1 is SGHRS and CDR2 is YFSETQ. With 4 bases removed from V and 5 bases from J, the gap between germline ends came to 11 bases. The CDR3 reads CASSGRRGDTQYF. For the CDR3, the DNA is TGCGCCAGCAGCGGAAGACGGGGAGATACGCAGTATTTT.

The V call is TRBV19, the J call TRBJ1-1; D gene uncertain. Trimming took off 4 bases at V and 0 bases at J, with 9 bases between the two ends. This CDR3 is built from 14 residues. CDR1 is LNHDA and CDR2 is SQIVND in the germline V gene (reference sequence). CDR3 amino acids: CASSKIGMNTEAFF. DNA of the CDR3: TGTGCCAGTAGTAAAATTGGGATGAACACTGAAGCTTTCTTT.